One T cell receptor beta chain is described in this entry. What it binds is not known. This sample stems from a study of vaccination effects on CD4 cells after COVID-19. At the level of the study: Culturing of a few million PBMC per well took place with approximately 10 IU/ml IL-2 and 9.5 to 10 ug/ml peptides.

Trimming pared 2 bases from V and 2 bases from J, leaving 6 bases between. The CDR3 totals 13 residues. Per the germline V gene, CDR1 is MNHNS and CDR2 is SASEGT. TCRdb's table, derived via immunoSEQ multiplex PCR, lists solely in-frame clones and lacks some. The repertoire holds 25,000 to 35,000 clones, with around two thirds as singletons. After less than twelve days in culture, the CD4+ T cells were isolated. Everyone in the study got two shots of either the BNT162b2 or mRNA-1273 vaccine. IL-2 medium supplanted half the medium on days 3 and 7. Here the sequenced sample was CD4+ T cells from PBMCs cultured without peptide, taken after COVID-19 vaccination. The TCR originated in a human donor who received a COVID-19 vaccine. The chain employs TRBV6-1 and TRBJ1-2, with TRBD1 as a possible D gene (6 bases). The CDR3 reads CASSETGNYGYTF. The CDR3, as DNA: TGTGCCAGCAGTGAAACAGGGAACTATGGCTACACCTTC.